The clone carrying this TCR beta chain was detected ten times or more. Its antigen remains unidentified. At one end, the junction sequence differs from germline, possibly due to a read error. Germline V gene lookup returns CDR1 SGHTA and CDR2 FQGNSA. This CDR3 comprises 15 residues. The sample belongs to a study of Graves' ophthalmopathy and Graves' hyperthyroidism. Whole-study results and caveats: Prediction of ophthalmopathy progression reached over 65% sensitivity and 72% to 80% specificity.

Stable hyperthyroidism meant no ophthalmopathy within 18 months of follow-up. PBMCs came from less than 12 ml of fresh peripheral blood. RNA transcripts served as template for amplifying TCR beta CDR3 sequences. Following a first-round RT-PCR that used HTBI primers, a second-round multiplex PCR was carried out. TCRdb redid the calling of the multiplex PCR reads with MiXCR, one entry per CDR3 protein. The table lists a few hundred thousand distinct CDR3 sequences, approximately 15% of them singletons. Material for sequencing was peripheral blood. The gene calls are TRBV7-2 and TRBJ2-4; D perhaps matches TRBD2 (6 bases). The TCR originated in a woman between 18 and 29 years old with stable Graves' hyperthyroidism. CDR3 region: CASSPEGLGLNTQYF. CDR3 DNA sequence: TGTGCCAGCAGCCCAGAGGGACTGGGGCTGAACACTCAGTACTTC.